Given below is one TCR beta chain in context. These data are taken from a study of cytomegalovirus exposure and HLA in healthy donors. The CDR3 is made up of 15 amino acids. Per germline, CDR1 SGDLS and CDR2 YYNGEE. Germline trimming cut 0 bases from V and 8 bases from J; bases unmatched to any gene: 5. The study ran its PCR with 60 Vbeta and 13 Jbeta primers. Profiled with immunoSEQ multiplex PCR; TCRdb holds only in-frame clones, not every one. The sample lists 200,000 or so clones, 65% to 85% occurring once. V gene TRBV9 combines with J gene TRBJ1-4; TRBD1 matches at 9 bases. The clonotype was recovered from a boy between 2 and 10 years old in good health and CMV-seronegative. Sequenced: PBMCs. The CDR3 spells CASSVGGQGKEKLFF. The CDR3 bases are TGTGCCAGCAGCGTAGGAGGACAGGGGAAAGAAAAACTGTTTTTT.